The 5 T cell receptor beta chains listed next were all sequenced from one sample in a study of T cell responses to AZD1222 COVID-19 vaccine. Only in-frame clones appear in the TCRdb table, and some are missing; sequencing was by immunoSEQ multiplex PCR. The sample consists of approximately 140,000 clones, over 75% of them appearing once. The sequencing here drew on peripheral blood, taken on day 0 of AZD1222 vaccination. These receptors originate from an adult in good health.

The V call is TRBV6-1, the J call TRBJ1-6; 10 nucleotides match TRBD1. Germline CDR1 and CDR2: MNHNS and SASEGT. Trimming removed 3 bases from V and 7 bases from J; junction bases left unmatched: 6. The CDR3 is 16 amino acids. The CDR3 region is CASSDGTGVGNSPLHF. CDR3 sequence (DNA): TGTGCCAGCAGTGATGGGACAGGGGTCGGGAATTCACCCCTCCACTTT.

The rearrangement joins TRBV4-3 to TRBJ2-3, with 7 bases fitting TRBD1. V lost 3 bases to trimming and J lost 2 bases; unmatched junction nucleotides: 5. The V gene's germline CDR1 is LGHNA and CDR2 YSLEER. CDR3 length: 15 residues. The DNA of the CDR3 is TGCGCCAGCAGCCAGACCGGGACAGTCACAGATACGCAGTATTTT. It specifies CASSQTGTVTDTQYF.

The rearrangement joins TRBV5-3 to TRBJ1-6; D ambiguous. TRBV5-3 is an open reading frame whose function is uncertain. The V end lost 10 bases, the J end lost 5 bases, and 13 bases lay between the germline ends. This CDR3 has 13 residues. CDR3 region: CARRTENNSPLHF. The CDR3 DNA follows: TGTGCCCGACGGACGGAGAATAATTCACCCCTCCACTTT.

The gene calls are TRBV2 and TRBJ2-1; 11 nucleotides align to TRBD2. V trimming: 5 bases; J trimming: 7 bases; junction bases outside the gene matches: 10. The CDR3 is made up of 16 amino acids. The germline V gene encodes CDR1 SNHLY and CDR2 FYNNEI. The CDR3 DNA follows: TGTGCCAGCAGTTCCCTTACTAGCGGGGGCCGGAATGAGCAGTTCTTC. Translated: CASSSLTSGGRNEQFF. The complete variable domain, with remaining parts taken from reference TRBV2 and TRBJ2-1, reads EPEVTQTPSHQVTQMGQEVILRCVPISNHLYFYWYRQILGQKVEFLVSFYNNEISEKSEIFDDQFSVERPDGSNFTLKIRSTKLEDSAMYFCASSSLTSGGRNEQFFGPGTRLTVL.

The chain carries TRBV7-2 and TRBJ1-2, with D unclear. CDR1 and CDR2 (germline): SGHTA, FQGNSA. Trimming removed 3 bases at V and 2 bases at J, with 10 bases between. CDR3 length: 14 amino acids. Here the CDR3 reads CASSFFQENYGYTF. The CDR3 bases are TGTGCCAGCAGCTTCTTCCAGGAGAACTATGGCTACACCTTC.